The 14 T cell receptor beta chains presented below share a single source sample, sequenced in a study of blood T cell repertoires in COVID-19. The repertoire was sequenced with immunoSEQ multiplex PCR; TCRdb's copy has only in-frame clones and lacks some. The table has 20,000 to 25,000 clones, around 69% seen once. Sequencing was performed on peripheral blood. All receptors come from a human donor in a cohort sampled during active or convalescent COVID-19.

CDR3: CATGDPGDWNGYTF. DNA for the CDR3: TGTGCTACGGGCGACCCTGGGGACTGGAATGGCTACACCTTC. The rearrangement joins TRBV10-3 to TRBJ1-2, with TRBD1 as a possible D gene (5 bases). This CDR3 region has 14 residues. CDR1 is ENHRY, CDR2 SYGVKD, per germline.

On this clone: At one boundary the junction diverges from the germline segment, which might be a read error. V and J are TRBV7-9 and TRBJ1-1; D unclear. Germline loops: CDR1 SEHNR, CDR2 FQNEAQ (reference sequence). The CDR3 runs 13 residues. CDR3: CAGSFVSGTEAFF. The DNA for the CDR3 is TGTGCCGGCAGCTTCGTCAGTGGCACTGAAGCTTTCTTT.

The rearrangement links TRBV12-3 or TRBV12-4 to TRBJ1-1; 7 bases match TRBD1. This CDR3 has 13 amino acids. The V and J ends lost 6 bases and 4 bases, in that order; junction bases with no gene match: 5. The CDR3: CASRRGQSTEAFF. Written as DNA, the CDR3 is TGTGCCAGCAGGCGGGGACAGTCCACTGAAGCTTTCTTT.

The J gene is TRBJ1-6, the V gene TRBV3-1 (or the pseudogene TRBV3-2); TRBD1 might be the D (5 bases). The V gene lost 5 bases and the J gene lost 7 bases, with 18 bases spanning the gap. Germline CDR1 is LGHDT and CDR2 is YNNKEL (reference sequence). The CDR3 has 16 residues. The CDR3 here is CASSIGGGRKNSPLHF. CDR3 nucleotides: TGTGCCAGCAGCATCGGGGGGGGAAGGAAGAATTCACCCCTCCACTTT.

The genes are TRBV19 and TRBJ1-2; the match to TRBD1 covers 7 bases. The ends lost 6 bases at V and 5 bases at J; junction bases unmatched: 6. Germline CDR1 is LNHDA and CDR2 is SQIVND (reference sequence). This CDR3 is 13 amino acids long. This CDR3 is CASRDREVYGYTF. In nucleotides, the CDR3 is TGTGCCAGTAGAGACAGGGAGGTATATGGCTACACCTTC.

CDR3 sequence: CASSQISGGTYNEQFF. The CDR3 region has the DNA TGTGCCAGCAGCCAAATTAGCGGGGGGACTTACAATGAGCAGTTCTTC. The chain links TRBV4-2 to TRBJ2-1; 10 bases match TRBD2. Trimming at V came to 2 bases and at J to 4 bases, leaving 5 bases not matched to a gene. The CDR3 sequence is 16 residues long. From germline, CDR1 is LGHNA and CDR2 YNFKEQ.

The chain combines TRBV4-1 with TRBJ1-1; tentative D call: TRBD1 (5 bases). Germline CDR1 and CDR2: MGHRA and YSYEKL. This CDR3 contains 17 residues. Trimming removed 0 bases from V and 5 bases from J, with 19 bases in between. The CDR3: CASSQDLGGTGRTEAFF. CDR3 sequence (DNA): TGCGCCAGCAGCCAAGATCTCGGGGGGACCGGGAGAACTGAAGCTTTCTTT.

The rearrangement uses TRBV7-2 and TRBJ2-7, with 10 bases identical to TRBD2. CDR3 size: 16 residues. The germline gives CDR1 SGHTA, CDR2 FQGNSA. After removal of 6 bases from V and 4 bases from J, the junction contained 12 bases not matched to a gene. CDR3 loop: CASSRSSGSLAYEQYF. The CDR3 coding sequence is TGTGCCAGCAGTCGTTCTAGCGGGAGTTTAGCTTACGAGCAGTACTTC.

The genes are TRBV21-1 and TRBJ2-5; the table gives TRBD2 as D, unverified against the DNA. TRBV21-1 is flagged as a pseudogene. The CDR3 extends over 14 amino acids. The CDR3 DNA is TGTGCCAGCAGCAAAGTCCGTGAGGGAGAGACCCAGTACTTC. This codes for CASSKVREGETQYF.

This clone appeared once. The chain combines TRBV11-2 with TRBJ2-7; TRBD2 might be the D (5 bases). CDR1 and CDR2 from the germline V gene are SGHAT and FQNNGV. The V gene lost 2 bases and the J gene lost 2 bases, with 13 bases spanning the gap. The CDR3 length is 15 residues. The DNA for the CDR3 is TGTGCCAGCAGCTTATCGGCGGGTGCACCCTACGAGCAGTACTTC. This translates into CASSLSAGAPYEQYF.

This clone was recorded once. This chain uses TRBV9 with TRBJ2-1; 7 bases are a match to TRBD2. CDR3 size: 14 residues. Per germline, CDR1 SGDLS and CDR2 YYNGEE. V dropped 3 bases and J dropped 6; count of bases not matched to a gene: 6. CDR3 amino acids: CASSATRTSNEQFF. In DNA form, the CDR3 reads TGTGCCAGCAGCGCGACCCGGACTAGCAATGAGCAGTTCTTC.

This chain links TRBV16 with TRBJ1-3; TRBD1 might be the D (5 bases). Trimming cost V 4 bases and J 8 bases, with 21 bases left between them. Germline V gene lookup returns CDR1 KGHSY and CDR2 FQNENV. CDR3 length: 16 amino acids. CDR3 DNA sequence: TGTGCCAGCAGCCTAAGACCTTGGACGCGGGGGGACACCATATATTTT. This codes for CASSLRPWTRGDTIYF.

Here the CDR3 reads CASQQTSGPGEQYF. The CDR3 nucleotides are TGTGCCTCCCAACAGACTAGCGGCCCAGGGGAGCAGTACTTC. This chain connects TRBV6-5 to TRBJ2-7, with TRBD2 matching over 9 bases. With V trimmed by 11 bases and J by 7 bases, 15 bases remained unmatched. CDR3 length equals 14 residues. The germline V gene encodes CDR1 MNHEY and CDR2 SVGAGI.

CDR3 amino acids: CASSFRDTLYF. DNA for the CDR3: TGTGCCAGCAGCTTTCGGGACACCTTATACTTC. The chain uses TRBV6-5 and TRBJ2-7; TRBD1 is a possible D gene (6 bases). Germline V gene lookup returns CDR1 MNHEY and CDR2 SVGAGI. V lost 6 bases, J lost 13 bases, and 16 bases lay in between. This CDR3 has 11 residues.